This entry lists 17 T cell receptor beta chains sequenced from one sample in a study of blood T cell repertoires in COVID-19. Measured with immunoSEQ multiplex PCR; TCRdb has only the in-frame clones, and not every one. The table has about 180,000 clones, around 86% seen once; the top ten hold more than 7.5%. Specimen: peripheral blood. Receptor source: a man between 50 and 59 years old with active or convalescent COVID-19.

The V call is TRBV7-6, the J call TRBJ2-7; TRBD2 agrees at 7 bases. V was clipped by 2 bases and J by 3 bases; unmatched bases: 4. CDR1 is SGHVS and CDR2 is FNYEAQ in the germline V gene. The length of the CDR3 is 14 residues. The CDR3 DNA reads TGTGCCAGCAGCTTAAACAGCGGGGTCTACGAGCAGTACTTC. Amino acid sequence: CASSLNSGVYEQYF.

This rearrangement joins TRBV20-1 to TRBJ2-1, with D maybe TRBD2 (6 bases). In germline, CDR1 is DFQATT, CDR2 SNEGSKA (reference sequence). The CDR3 is 11 residues long. The V end lost 1 base, the J end lost 8 bases, and 6 bases lay between the germline ends. Here the CDR3 reads CSARGLDEQFF. The CDR3 coding sequence is TGCAGTGCTAGAGGACTAGATGAGCAGTTCTTC.

This sequence joins TRBV7-9 and TRBJ2-1, with a weak D call TRBD2 (5 bases). The CDR3 is 18 amino acids. Germline assignment: CDR1 SEHNR and CDR2 FQNEAQ (reference sequence). Trimming removed 6 bases at V and 0 bases at J, with 21 bases between. The CDR3 sequence: CASSPKGGSRSSYNEQFF. The CDR3 DNA is TGTGCCAGCAGTCCGAAGGGCGGGTCACGATCCTCCTACAATGAGCAGTTCTTC.

The V and J genes are TRBV6-5 and TRBJ1-5, with 8 positions matching TRBD1. CDR3 length: 16 amino acids. CDR1 is MNHEY and CDR2 is SVGAGI in the germline V gene. After removal of 4 bases from V and 4 bases from J, the junction contained 9 bases not matched to a gene. This CDR3 is CASSSLTGEKNQPQHF. The CDR3 DNA is TGTGCCAGCAGTTCCCTGACAGGGGAAAAAAATCAGCCCCAGCATTTT.

About this clone itself: This sample includes further DNA sequences coding for the same CDR3. The chain is built from TRBV3-1 (or the pseudogene TRBV3-2) and TRBJ2-7; 9 bases agree with TRBD1. V dropped 1 base and J dropped 4; count of bases not matched to a gene: 2. The germline CDR1 and CDR2 sequences are LGHDT and YNNKEL (reference sequence). The CDR3 covers 14 residues. DNA of the CDR3: TGTGCCAGCAGCCAAGGGACAGGGGCGTACGAGCAGTACTTC. It codes for CASSQGTGAYEQYF.

There are a few counts of this clone. The chain couples TRBV18 to TRBJ2-7; D is ambiguous. Trimming removed 0 bases from V and 1 base from J, with 7 bases in between. This CDR3 has 14 residues. Germline V gene sequence: CDR1 KGHSH, CDR2 LQKENI. CDR3 in amino acids: CASSPPSESYEQYF. CDR3 DNA sequence: TGTGCCAGCTCACCACCCAGCGAGTCCTACGAGCAGTACTTC.

The V and J genes are TRBV4-3 and TRBJ1-1; 7 bases fit TRBD1. There are 17 residues in the CDR3. Germline V gene lookup returns CDR1 LGHNA and CDR2 YSLEER. The V gene end was trimmed by 0 bases and the J gene end by 5 bases; junction bases not matched to a gene: 12. DNA for the CDR3: TGCGCCAGCAGCCAAGATTTCCGACAGGGCTCGGGGACTGAAGCTTTCTTT. Translating it yields CASSQDFRQGSGTEAFF.

The chain joins TRBV12-3 or TRBV12-4 to TRBJ2-5; D is uncertain. V was clipped by 5 bases and J by 0 bases, with 7 bases between them. There are 13 residues in the CDR3. The CDR3 bases are TGTGCCAGCAGTCGCGAGTACCAAGAGACCCAGTACTTC. As protein: CASSREYQETQYF.

The chain combines TRBV5-6 with TRBJ2-1, with 10 positions matching TRBD1. V lost 4 bases and J lost 8; bases outside the gene matches: 6. Germline loops: CDR1 SGHDT, CDR2 YYEEEE. The CDR3 has 14 residues. The CDR3 protein is CASSRGQGLDEQFF. CDR3 coding DNA: TGTGCCAGCAGCCGGGGACAGGGGCTCGATGAGCAGTTCTTC.

The chain has TRBV2 and TRBJ2-1, with a possible D match to TRBD2 (6 bases). The CDR3 extends over 14 amino acids. Trimming removed 1 base at V and 8 bases at J, with 12 bases between. In germline, CDR1 is SNHLY, CDR2 FYNNEI. The CDR3 here is CASSEGWREDEQFF. The CDR3 DNA follows: TGTGCCAGCAGTGAAGGGTGGAGGGAAGATGAGCAGTTCTTC.

The rearrangement links TRBV18 to TRBJ1-2, with 7 bases identical to TRBD1. There are 14 residues in the CDR3. CDR1 and CDR2 from the germline V gene are KGHSH and LQKENI. Trimming at V came to 3 bases and at J to 6 bases, leaving 7 bases not matched to a gene. The chain's CDR3 is CASSPRQGGHGYTF. As DNA, the CDR3 is TGTGCCAGCTCACCCAGACAGGGCGGCCATGGCTACACCTTC.

The chain is built from TRBV14 and TRBJ1-2, with no clear D. Trimming removed 4 bases from V and 8 bases from J, with 14 bases in between. The CDR3 runs to 13 residues. Germline V lookup: CDR1 SGHDN, CDR2 FVKESK. CDR3 protein: CASSLLTSVGYTF. The CDR3, as DNA: TGTGCCAGCAGCCTACTGACCAGCGTGGGCTACACCTTC. The full variable domain, its missing parts supplied by reference TRBV14 and TRBJ1-2, is EAGVTQFPSHSVIEKGQTVTLRCDPISGHDNLYWYRRVMGKEIKFLLHFVKESKQDESGMPNNRFLAERTGGTYSTLKVQPAELEDSGVYFCASSLLTSVGYTFGSGTRLTVV.

This chain connects TRBV6-6 to TRBJ1-4, with TRBD1 identical over 11 bases. The CDR3 covers 16 residues. After removal of 5 bases from V and 8 bases from J, the junction contained 10 bases not matched to a gene. Germline V gives CDR1 MNHNY, CDR2 SVGAGI (reference sequence). The CDR3 protein is CASSRRTGGKDEKLFF. The CDR3 DNA follows: TGTGCCAGCAGTCGAAGGACAGGGGGCAAAGACGAAAAACTGTTTTTT.

The V gene is TRBV29-1, the J gene TRBJ2-7; perhaps TRBD1 as D (6 bases). Germline CDR1 reads SQVTM; CDR2 reads ANQGSEA. This CDR3 contains 13 residues. The germline V and J ends were trimmed by 4 bases and 5 bases, with 15 bases remaining between them. The CDR3 bases are TGCAGCGTTGGTGGGGGCGCTGGGAACGAGCAGTACTTC. Translating gives CSVGGGAGNEQYF.

The genes are TRBV6-5 and TRBJ2-7, with TRBD1 identical over 11 bases. The V gene's germline CDR1 is MNHEY and CDR2 SVGAGI. V lost 6 bases and J lost 5; bases outside the gene matches: 6. The CDR3 covers 14 residues. The CDR3 DNA sequence: TGTGCCAGCAGACGCGGGACAGGGGGACACGAGCAGTACTTC. This sequence encodes CASRRGTGGHEQYF.

This rearrangement joins TRBV4-1 to TRBJ2-1; no clear D gene. The CDR3 has 13 amino acids. Germline lookup yields CDR1 MGHRA and CDR2 YSYEKL. V shed 0 bases and J shed 9 bases, with 9 bases lying between them. CDR3 amino acids: CASSQDLVGEQFF. CDR3 DNA: TGCGCCAGCAGCCAAGATCTCGTCGGTGAGCAGTTCTTC.

This chain uses TRBV18 with TRBJ1-1; unclear D gene. Germline CDR1 KGHSH, CDR2 LQKENI. This CDR3 region has 13 residues. The ends were cut back, 6 bases at V and 0 bases at J, with 8 bases in the middle. The CDR3 region is CASSPLLNTEAFF. CDR3 in DNA: TGTGCCAGCTCCCCCCTTCTGAACACTGAAGCTTTCTTT. The full variable domain, with the rest looked up from reference TRBV18 and TRBJ1-1, is NAGVMQNPRHLVRRRGQEARLRCSPMKGHSHVYWYRQLPEEGLKFMVYLQKENIIDESGMPKERFSAEFPKEGPSILRIQQVVRGDSAAYFCASSPLLNTEAFFGQGTRLTVV.